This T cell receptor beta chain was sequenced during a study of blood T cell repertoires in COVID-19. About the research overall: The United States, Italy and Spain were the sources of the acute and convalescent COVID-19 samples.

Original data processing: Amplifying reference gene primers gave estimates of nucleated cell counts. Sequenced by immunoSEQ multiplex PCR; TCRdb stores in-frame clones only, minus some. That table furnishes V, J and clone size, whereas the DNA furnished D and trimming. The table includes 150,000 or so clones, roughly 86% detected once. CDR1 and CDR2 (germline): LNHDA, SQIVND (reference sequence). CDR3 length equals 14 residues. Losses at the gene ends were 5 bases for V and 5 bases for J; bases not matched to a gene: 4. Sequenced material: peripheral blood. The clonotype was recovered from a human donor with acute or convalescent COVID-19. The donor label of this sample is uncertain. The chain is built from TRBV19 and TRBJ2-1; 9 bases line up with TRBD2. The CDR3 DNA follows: TGTGCCAGTAGTCTGGGACTAGCCAACAATGAGCAGTTCTTC. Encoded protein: CASSLGLANNEQFF. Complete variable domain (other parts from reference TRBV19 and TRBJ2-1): DGGITQSPKYLFRKEGQNVTLSCEQNLNHDAMYWYRQDPGQGLRLIYYSQIVNDFQKGDIAEGYSVSREKKESFPLTVTSAQKNPTAFYLCASSLGLANNEQFFGPGTRLTVL.